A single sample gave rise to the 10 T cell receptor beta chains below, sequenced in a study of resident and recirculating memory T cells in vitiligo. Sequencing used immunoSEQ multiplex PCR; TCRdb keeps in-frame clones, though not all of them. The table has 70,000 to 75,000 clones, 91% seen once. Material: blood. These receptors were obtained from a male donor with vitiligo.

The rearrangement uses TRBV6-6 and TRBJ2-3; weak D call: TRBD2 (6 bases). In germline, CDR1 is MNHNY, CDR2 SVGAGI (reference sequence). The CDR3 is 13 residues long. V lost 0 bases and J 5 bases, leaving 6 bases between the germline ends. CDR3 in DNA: TGTGCCAGCAGTTACTCGGGGGGAGATACGCAGTATTTT. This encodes CASSYSGGDTQYF.

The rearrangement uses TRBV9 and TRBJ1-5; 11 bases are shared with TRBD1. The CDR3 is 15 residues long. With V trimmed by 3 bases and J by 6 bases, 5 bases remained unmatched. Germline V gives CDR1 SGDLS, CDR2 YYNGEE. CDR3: CASSAGQGDPQPQHF. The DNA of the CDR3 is TGTGCCAGCAGCGCGGGACAGGGGGACCCTCAGCCCCAGCATTTT. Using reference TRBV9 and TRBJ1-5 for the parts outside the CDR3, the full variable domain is DSGVTQTPKHLITATGQRVTLRCSPRSGDLSVYWYQQSLDQGLQFLIQYYNGEERAKGNILERFSAQQFPDLHSELNLSSLELGDSALYFCASSAGQGDPQPQHFGDGTRLSIL.

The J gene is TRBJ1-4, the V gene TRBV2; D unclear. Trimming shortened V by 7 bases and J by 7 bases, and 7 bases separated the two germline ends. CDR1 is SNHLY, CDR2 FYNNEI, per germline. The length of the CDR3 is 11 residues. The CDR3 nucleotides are TGTGCCAGCATCAAGAGTGAAAAACTGTTTTTT. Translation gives CASIKSEKLFF. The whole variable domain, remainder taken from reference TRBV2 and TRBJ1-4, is EPEVTQTPSHQVTQMGQEVILRCVPISNHLYFYWYRQILGQKVEFLVSFYNNEISEKSEIFDDQFSVERPDGSNFTLKIRSTKLEDSAMYFCASIKSEKLFFGSGTQLSVL.

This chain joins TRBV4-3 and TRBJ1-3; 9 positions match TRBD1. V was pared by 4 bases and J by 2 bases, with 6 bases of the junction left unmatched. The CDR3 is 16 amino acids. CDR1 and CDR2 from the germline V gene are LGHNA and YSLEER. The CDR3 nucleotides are TGCGCCAGCAGCCCGTCCGGGACAGGGACTGGAAACACCATATATTTT. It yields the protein CASSPSGTGTGNTIYF.

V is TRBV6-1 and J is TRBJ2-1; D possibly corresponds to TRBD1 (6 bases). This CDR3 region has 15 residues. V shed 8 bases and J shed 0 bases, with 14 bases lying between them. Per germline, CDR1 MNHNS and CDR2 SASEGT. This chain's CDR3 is CASGPGQRSYNEQFF. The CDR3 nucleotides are TGTGCCAGCGGCCCCGGACAGCGCTCCTACAATGAGCAGTTCTTC.

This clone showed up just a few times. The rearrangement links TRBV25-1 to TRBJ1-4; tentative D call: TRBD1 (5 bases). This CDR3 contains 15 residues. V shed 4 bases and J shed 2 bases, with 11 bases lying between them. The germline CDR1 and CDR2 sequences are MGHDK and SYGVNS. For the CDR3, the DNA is TGTGCCAGCAGTGGACGGACATTGACTAATGAAAAACTGTTTTTT. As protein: CASSGRTLTNEKLFF.

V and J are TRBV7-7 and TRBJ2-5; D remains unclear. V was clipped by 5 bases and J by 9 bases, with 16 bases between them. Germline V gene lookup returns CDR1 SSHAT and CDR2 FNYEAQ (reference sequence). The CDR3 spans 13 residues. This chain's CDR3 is CASSPRRSSAQYF. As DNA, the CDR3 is TGTGCCAGCAGCCCCCGACGGAGTTCGGCCCAGTACTTC.

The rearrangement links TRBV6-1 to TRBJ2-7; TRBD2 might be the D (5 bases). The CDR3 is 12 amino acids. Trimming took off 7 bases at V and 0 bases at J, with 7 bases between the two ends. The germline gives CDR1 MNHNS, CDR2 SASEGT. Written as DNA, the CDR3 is TGTGCCAGCACGGGAAGCTCCTACGAGCAGTACTTC. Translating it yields CASTGSSYEQYF.

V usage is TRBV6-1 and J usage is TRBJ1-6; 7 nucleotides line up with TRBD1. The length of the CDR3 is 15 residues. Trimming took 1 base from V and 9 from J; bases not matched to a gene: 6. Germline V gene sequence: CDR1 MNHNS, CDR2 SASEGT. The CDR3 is CASSEGPGGSSPLHF. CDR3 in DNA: TGTGCCAGCAGTGAAGGCCCAGGGGGTAGTTCACCCCTCCACTTT.

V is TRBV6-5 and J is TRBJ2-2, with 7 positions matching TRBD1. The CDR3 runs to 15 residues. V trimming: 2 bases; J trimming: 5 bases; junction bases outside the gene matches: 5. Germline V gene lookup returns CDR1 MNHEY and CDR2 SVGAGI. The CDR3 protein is CASSYETGWTGELFF. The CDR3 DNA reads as TGTGCCAGCAGTTACGAGACAGGGTGGACCGGGGAGCTGTTTTTT.